These 10 T cell receptor beta chains were sequenced from one sample in a study of cytomegalovirus exposure and HLA in healthy donors. Generated by immunoSEQ multiplex PCR, the TCRdb table keeps only in-frame clones and is missing some. The sample has 90,000 or so clones; around 96% are singletons. The sequencing sample was made of PBMCs. These receptor sequences come from a man between 18 and 29 years old in good health and CMV-seronegative.

The chain has TRBV9 and TRBJ2-1; 7 bases align to TRBD2. The V gene end was trimmed by 0 bases and the J gene end by 12 bases; junction bases not matched to a gene: 12. Germline V gives CDR1 SGDLS, CDR2 YYNGEE. The CDR3 loop spans 15 amino acids. This CDR3 reads CASSVDGREKVRQFF. The CDR3 DNA reads as TGTGCCAGCAGCGTAGACGGGCGGGAGAAGGTCAGGCAGTTCTTC. The variable domain in full, completed from reference TRBV9 and TRBJ2-1, reads DSGVTQTPKHLITATGQRVTLRCSPRSGDLSVYWYQQSLDQGLQFLIQYYNGEERAKGNILERFSAQQFPDLHSELNLSSLELGDSALYFCASSVDGREKVRQFFGPGTRLTVL.

The V call is TRBV28, the J call TRBJ2-7; 7 nucleotides agree with TRBD1. CDR1 MDHEN and CDR2 SYDVKM come from the germline V gene. The CDR3 has 14 amino acids. With V trimmed by 8 bases and J by 3 bases, 10 bases remained unmatched. The CDR3 DNA follows: TGTGCCAGCCAGCCGGGACAGACTATCTACGAGCAGTACTTC. This translates into CASQPGQTIYEQYF.

The V and J genes are TRBV2 and TRBJ1-5, with unresolved D. Germline V lookup: CDR1 SNHLY, CDR2 FYNNEI. Trimming pared 0 bases from V and 1 base from J, leaving 13 bases between. The CDR3 runs to 17 residues. This CDR3 reads CASSEAVWQESNQPQHF. CDR3 DNA sequence: TGTGCCAGCAGTGAAGCGGTTTGGCAGGAAAGCAATCAGCCCCAGCATTTT.

The genes are TRBV14 and TRBJ2-1; the D gene is possibly TRBD2 (5 bases). Deletions cut 0 bases from V and 4 bases from J, with 13 bases between. Per germline, CDR1 SGHDN and CDR2 FVKESK. The CDR3 loop spans 16 amino acids. The CDR3 protein is CASSQDLRALYNEQFF. The CDR3 DNA reads as TGTGCCAGCAGCCAAGATCTGAGGGCCTTGTACAATGAGCAGTTCTTC.

The chain links TRBV7-2 to TRBJ1-2; 9 bases are shared with TRBD1. J lost 3 bases, V lost 3 bases, and 2 bases had no gene match. This CDR3 comprises 14 residues. Germline V lookup: CDR1 SGHTA, CDR2 FQGNSA. The chain's CDR3 is CASSLDRGDYGYTF. The CDR3 DNA reads TGTGCCAGCAGCTTGGACAGGGGAGACTATGGCTACACCTTC.

This chain links TRBV9 with TRBJ1-5; tentatively, D is TRBD1 (6 bases). Trimming took 4 bases from V and 0 from J, leaving 11 bases between them. From germline, CDR1 is SGDLS and CDR2 YYNGEE. The CDR3 has 15 amino acids. The CDR3 DNA is TGTGCCAGCAGCTCCGGACAGTATAGCAATCAGCCCCAGCATTTT. It yields the protein CASSSGQYSNQPQHF.

The J gene is TRBJ2-1, the V gene TRBV28; 9 nucleotides line up with TRBD2. V lost 8 bases to trimming and J lost 9 bases; unmatched junction nucleotides: 14. Germline values: CDR1 MDHEN, CDR2 SYDVKM. This CDR3 is built from 15 residues. The CDR3 region has the DNA TGTGCCAGCTCCTTGAGTAGCGGGAGAGAGGGTGAGCAGTTCTTC. Its protein is CASSLSSGREGEQFF.

V and J are TRBV6-6 and TRBJ1-5, with 9 bases matching TRBD1. This CDR3 is built from 14 residues. Germline trimming cut 6 bases from V and 4 bases from J; bases unmatched to any gene: 4. Germline values: CDR1 MNHNY, CDR2 SVGAGI (reference sequence). The CDR3 coding sequence is TGTGCCAGCAGAGGAGACAGGGGGAATCAGCCCCAGCATTTT. This sequence encodes CASRGDRGNQPQHF.

The chain combines TRBV6-5 with TRBJ2-5; 11 nucleotides agree with TRBD2. V was clipped by 6 bases and J by 5 bases; unmatched bases: 8. CDR3 size: 15 residues. Germline lookup yields CDR1 MNHEY and CDR2 SVGAGI. In nucleotides, the CDR3 is TGTGCCAGCAGCCAACTAGCGGGAGTAGGGGAGACCCAGTACTTC. As protein: CASSQLAGVGETQYF.

The chain is built from TRBV14 and TRBJ2-2, with 8 positions matching TRBD2. The V segment lost 1 base and the J segment 1 base; nucleotides outside the gene matches: 5. This CDR3 is 17 amino acids long. In germline, CDR1 is SGHDN, CDR2 FVKESK. The CDR3 is CASSQGTSGRNTGELFF. The CDR3 coding sequence is TGTGCCAGCAGCCAAGGAACCAGCGGGAGGAACACCGGGGAGCTGTTTTTT.